One T cell receptor beta chain is described in this entry. These data come from a study of blood T cell repertoires in COVID-19. Self-reported history from a screening survey and questionnaire set each donor's cohort. In germline, CDR1 is SGHNT, CDR2 YENEEA. Trimming cost V 5 bases and J 4 bases; bases outside gene matches: 3. The length of the CDR3 is 13 residues. Per the authors' pipeline: Reference gene primer amplification gave estimated nucleated cell counts. The table came from immunoSEQ multiplex PCR; TCRdb's copy has only in-frame clones and leaves some out. V and J calls and clone size are those listed in that table; D and trimming were worked out from the DNA. In the table there are fewer than 250,000 clones, approximately 86% of which are singletons.

The sample was PBMCs or T cells enriched from blood (not recorded which). The V call is TRBV11-3, the J call TRBJ2-7, with 9 bases fitting TRBD2. This sequence originates from a woman aged 40 to 55 with acute COVID-19. CDR3: CASSPGLAYEQYF. The DNA for the CDR3 is TGTGCCAGCAGCCCGGGACTAGCATACGAGCAGTACTTC.